This record concerns one TCR beta chain sequence. This sample is part of a study of blood T cell repertoires in COVID-19. Study-wide background: PBMCs, B-cell-depleted T cells, or T cells were the source of the cDNA or gDNA that made up the material.

Using immunoSEQ multiplex PCR, the repertoire was profiled, and TCRdb retains in-frame clones only, with some absent. The sample lists some 180,000 clones; 65% to 80% were seen once. Germline V gene data show CDR1 as GTSNPN and CDR2 as SVGIG (reference sequence). The V end was cut by 3 bases, the J end by 1 base, with 11 bases between. There are 14 residues in the CDR3. Specimen: peripheral blood. V usage is TRBV30 and J usage is TRBJ2-3; no clear D gene. This TCR derives from a man over 45 who had recovered from COVID-19. CDR3 in amino acids: CAWRSGTGTDTQYF. DNA of the CDR3: TGTGCCTGGAGGTCGGGTACGGGCACAGATACGCAGTATTTT.